The 27 T cell receptor beta chains below were found in one sample sequenced in a study of CD8+ T cells in alopecia areata. Once RNA had been extracted, it was reverse transcribed into cDNA to act as the sequencing template. Repertoires were generated with immunoSEQ multiplex PCR, while TCRdb's copy carries only in-frame clones and drops some. This sample yields hundreds of thousands of clones, of which about three fifths are seen a single time; 0.45% belongs to the top ten. Specimen: CD4+ T cells sorted from blood, collected at week 0. Source of these receptors: a human donor with alopecia areata.

V and J are TRBV30 and TRBJ2-1, with TRBD2 matching 8 bases. V gave up 2 bases and J gave up 4 bases; unmatched junction bases: 4. This CDR3 spans 14 amino acids. Germline V gives CDR1 GTSNPN, CDR2 SVGIG (reference sequence). The CDR3 region has the DNA TGTGCCTGGAGTAGCGGGGGAAGTTACAATGAGCAGTTCTTC. This encodes CAWSSGGSYNEQFF.

This clone has only a few counts. V gene TRBV29-1 combines with J gene TRBJ1-1; D unclear. Germline CDR1 and CDR2: SQVTM and ANQGSEA. The CDR3 extends over 13 amino acids. V was shortened by 4 bases and J by 0 bases, with 9 bases between the two germline ends. The DNA for the CDR3 is TGCAGCGTTGTAGAGTTTCTGAACACTGAAGCTTTCTTT. Translating it yields CSVVEFLNTEAFF.

There are a few counts of this clone. The chain has TRBV29-1 and TRBJ1-2; perhaps TRBD1 as D (5 bases). From germline, CDR1 is SQVTM and CDR2 ANQGSEA. V dropped 7 bases and J dropped 3 bases, with 12 bases sitting between them. This CDR3 region has 12 residues. The CDR3 reads CSAVGGDYGYTF. The CDR3 DNA follows: TGCAGCGCGGTTGGGGGAGACTATGGCTACACCTTC.

The chain uses TRBV2 and TRBJ1-2; 7 bases line up with TRBD1. The CDR3 is 13 residues long. Germline V lookup: CDR1 SNHLY, CDR2 FYNNEI. V dropped 6 bases and J dropped 7; count of bases not matched to a gene: 8. The DNA for the CDR3 is TGTGCCAGCAGCCCGACAGGGCTGGTTGGCTACACCTTC. Its translation is CASSPTGLVGYTF.

The rearrangement links TRBV10-2 to TRBJ2-7, with D possibly matching TRBD1 (6 bases). The CDR3 loop spans 16 amino acids. The germline V gene encodes CDR1 WSHSY and CDR2 SAAADI. Trimming removed 3 bases from V and 5 bases from J, with 20 bases in between. The CDR3 DNA reads TGCGCCAGCAGTGAAAGACAGGACCCCCGCCGGGACGAGCAGTACTTC. This codes for CASSERQDPRRDEQYF.

This clone appeared a few times. The V call is TRBV5-6, the J call TRBJ1-2, with D unresolved. The CDR3 sequence is 12 residues long. The germline V and J ends were trimmed by 1 base and 5 bases, with 6 bases remaining between them. From germline, CDR1 is SGHDT and CDR2 YYEEEE. The CDR3 spells CASSLSGYGYTF. CDR3 DNA sequence: TGTGCCAGCAGCTTGTCGGGATATGGCTACACCTTC.

This clone has a count of ten or more. The J gene is TRBJ1-4, the V gene TRBV29-1, with D unclear. The germline V and J ends were trimmed by 3 bases and 17 bases, with 7 bases remaining between them. The CDR3 sequence is 8 residues long. Germline assignment: CDR1 SQVTM and CDR2 ANQGSEA. CDR3 loop: CSVDGGFF. CDR3 sequence (DNA): TGCAGCGTTGATGGAGGTTTTTTT. Complete variable domain (other parts from reference TRBV29-1 and TRBJ1-4): SAVISQKPSRDICQRGTSLTIQCQVDSQVTMMFWYRQQPGQSLTLIATANQGSEATYESGFVIDKFPISRPNLTFSTLTVSNMSPEDSSIYLCSVDGGFFGSGTQLSVL.

The CDR3 nucleotides are TGCGCCAGCAGCTTGGGGACTAGCGAAATTTCAGGAGAGACCCAGTACTTC. This gives the protein CASSLGTSEISGETQYF. V is TRBV5-1 and J is TRBJ2-5; 9 bases are a match to TRBD2. Germline CDR1 SGHRS, CDR2 YFSETQ. This CDR3 has 17 amino acids. After removal of 0 bases from V and 4 bases from J, the junction contained 10 bases not matched to a gene. Full variable domain (rest looked up from reference TRBV5-1 and TRBJ2-5): KAGVTQTPRYLIKTRGQQVTLSCSPISGHRSVSWYQQTPGQGLQFLFEYFSETQRNKGNFPGRFSGRQFSNSRSEMNVSTLELGDSALYLCASSLGTSEISGETQYFGPGTRLLVL.

J is TRBJ2-7 and V is TRBV2; 8 nucleotides match TRBD1. CDR1 is SNHLY and CDR2 is FYNNEI in the germline V gene. V trimming: 4 bases; J trimming: 7 bases; junction bases outside the gene matches: 9. CDR3 length: 14 residues. The CDR3 region has the DNA TGTGCCAGCAGTGGCACCAGGACAGGGAGGGAGCAGTACTTC. Amino acids: CASSGTRTGREQYF. Complete variable domain (other parts from reference TRBV2 and TRBJ2-7): EPEVTQTPSHQVTQMGQEVILRCVPISNHLYFYWYRQILGQKVEFLVSFYNNEISEKSEIFDDQFSVERPDGSNFTLKIRSTKLEDSAMYFCASSGTRTGREQYFGPGTRLTVT.

V gene TRBV7-6 combines with J gene TRBJ2-1; D gene ambiguous. This CDR3 contains 11 residues. V shed 6 bases and J shed 10 bases, with 10 bases lying between them. Looked up from germline, CDR1 is SGHVS and CDR2 is FNYEAQ. In nucleotides, the CDR3 is TGTGCCAGCAGTCAACTGGGGGAGCAGTTCTTC. It translates to CASSQLGEQFF.

A remark on this clone: At one end, the junction sequence differs from germline, possibly due to a read error. V gene TRBV10-3 combines with J gene TRBJ1-1; D is unresolved. This CDR3 contains 13 residues. CDR1 is ENHRY, CDR2 SYGVKD, per germline. CDR3 in DNA: TGTGCCAGCACCGAAGGTGATCTCACTGAAGCTTTCTTC. Its translation is CASTEGDLTEAFF.

This clone was counted once. The gene calls are TRBV27 and TRBJ2-1; D is unclear. The CDR3 is made up of 15 amino acids. CDR1 and CDR2 (germline): MNHEY, SMNVEV (reference sequence). V dropped 5 bases and J dropped 0 bases, with 11 bases sitting between them. In DNA, the CDR3 is TGTGCCAGCAGTCCAGCGATTAACTCCTACAATGAGCAGTTCTTC. This translates into CASSPAINSYNEQFF.

The chain links TRBV15 to TRBJ2-4, with a tentative D call TRBD2 (6 bases). Per the germline V gene, CDR1 is LNHNV and CDR2 is YYDKDF (reference sequence). Trimming cost V 2 bases and J 8 bases, with 16 bases left between them. The CDR3 length is 15 residues. This chain's CDR3 is CATSRSARGNYIQYF. CDR3 sequence (DNA): TGTGCCACCAGCAGATCAGCCCGGGGGAATTACATTCAGTACTTC. Full variable domain (missing parts from reference TRBV15 and TRBJ2-4): DAMVIQNPRYQVTQFGKPVTLSCSQTLNHNVMYWYQQKSSQAPKLLFHYYDKDFNNEADTPDNFQSRRPNTSFCFLDIRSPGLGDTAMYLCATSRSARGNYIQYFGAGTRLSVL.

The rearrangement joins TRBV29-1 to TRBJ2-5; no clear D gene. CDR3 size: 13 residues. Looked up from germline, CDR1 is SQVTM and CDR2 is ANQGSEA. V was clipped by 7 bases and J by 1 base, with 13 bases between them. In DNA form, the CDR3 reads TGCAGCGCCCAAGGAAACTTCCAAGAGACCCAGTACTTC. This sequence encodes CSAQGNFQETQYF.

The chain uses TRBV27 and TRBJ1-1; no firm D call. The CDR3 runs 14 residues. Germline loops: CDR1 MNHEY, CDR2 SMNVEV (reference sequence). Deletions cut 6 bases from V and 2 bases from J, with 13 bases between. This chain's CDR3 is CASSFSNTNTEAFF. CDR3 DNA sequence: TGTGCCAGCAGCTTTTCGAACACCAACACTGAAGCTTTCTTT.

The table lists this clone with a few counts. The gene calls are TRBV5-1 and TRBJ2-3; D gene uncertain. In germline, CDR1 is SGHRS, CDR2 YFSETQ. This CDR3 contains 13 residues. V shed 4 bases and J shed 5 bases, with 11 bases lying between them. In DNA, the CDR3 is TGCGCCAGCAGCCTCCAGCGAGGAGATACGCAGTATTTT. Amino acid sequence: CASSLQRGDTQYF.

The rearrangement joins TRBV5-6 to TRBJ1-2; tentative D call: TRBD1 (5 bases). Germline lookup yields CDR1 SGHDT and CDR2 YYEEEE. Trimming stripped 0 bases from V and 4 bases from J, with 10 bases between. The CDR3 consists of 14 residues. The DNA for the CDR3 is TGTGCCAGCAGCTTGGGTCAGGGTGGCTATGGCTACACCTTC. This translates into CASSLGQGGYGYTF.

This chain joins TRBV29-1 and TRBJ1-3; weak D call: TRBD1 (5 bases). Looked up from germline, CDR1 is SQVTM and CDR2 is ANQGSEA. The CDR3 consists of 14 residues. V dropped 4 bases and J dropped 1 base, with 11 bases sitting between them. The DNA of the CDR3 is TGCAGCGTTGTTGGGGGGGAGTCTGGAAACACCATATATTTT. This sequence encodes CSVVGGESGNTIYF.

This clone was detected a few times. This CDR3 reads CASSFGTAEAFF. CDR3 in DNA: TGTGCCAGCAGTTTTGGGACAGCTGAAGCTTTCTTT. This chain links TRBV6-1 with TRBJ1-1; 7 bases match TRBD1. CDR1 and CDR2 (germline): MNHNS, SASEGT. Trimming at V came to 5 bases and at J to 6 bases, leaving 3 bases not matched to a gene. CDR3 size: 12 residues.

Only a few counts were recorded for this clone. The chain carries TRBV7-9 and TRBJ2-3; D possibly uses TRBD1 or TRBD2 (5 bases each). CDR1 and CDR2 (germline): SEHNR, FQNEAQ (reference sequence). Trimming shortened V by 3 bases and J by 1 base, and 14 bases separated the two germline ends. The CDR3 sequence is 16 residues long. CDR3 nucleotide sequence: TGTGCCAGCAGCTTCTTCCGGGACGGTCGCACAGATACGCAGTATTTT. Its protein product is CASSFFRDGRTDTQYF. The complete variable domain, with remaining parts taken from reference TRBV7-9 and TRBJ2-3, reads DTGVSQNPRHKITKRGQNVTFRCDPISEHNRLYWYRQTLGQGPEFLTYFQNEAQLEKSRLLSDRFSAERPKGSFSTLEIQRTEQGDSAMYLCASSFFRDGRTDTQYFGPGTRLTVL.

This chain links TRBV9 with TRBJ2-5; D is perhaps TRBD1 (5 bases). Between the trimmed V and J ends, which lost 0 bases and 5 bases, there was a span of 17 bases. This CDR3 region has 16 residues. Germline V gene sequence: CDR1 SGDLS, CDR2 YYNGEE. Written as DNA, the CDR3 is TGTGCCAGCAGCGTAGGACCCAGCGACAGAGTGGAGACCCAGTACTTC. Protein sequence: CASSVGPSDRVETQYF.

The genes are TRBV29-1 and TRBJ2-1; 8 bases agree with TRBD2. The length of the CDR3 is 14 residues. V dropped 2 bases and J dropped 2; count of bases not matched to a gene: 2. The germline CDR1 and CDR2 sequences are SQVTM and ANQGSEA. The CDR3 DNA reads TGCAGCGTTGAACTACTAGCGGCCTACAATGAGCAGTTCTTC. Protein product: CSVELLAAYNEQFF.

The chain is built from TRBV29-1 and TRBJ1-4; a possible D gene is TRBD1 (6 bases). With 5 bases removed from V and 8 bases from J, the gap between germline ends came to 21 bases. Germline V gives CDR1 SQVTM, CDR2 ANQGSEA. The CDR3 runs 15 residues. CDR3 amino acids: CSVTIWGAEREKLFF. The DNA of the CDR3 is TGCAGCGTTACGATATGGGGGGCCGAACGGGAAAAACTGTTTTTT.

This clone has more than one count but fewer than ten. The chain links TRBV5-6 to TRBJ2-7; D might be TRBD2 (6 bases). The V gene lost 5 bases and the J gene lost 2 bases, with 17 bases spanning the gap. The V gene's germline CDR1 is SGHDT and CDR2 YYEEEE. This CDR3 has 15 amino acids. CDR3 bases: TGTGCCAGCAGTTCCCTTTCGGGCGGGACCTACGAGCAGTACTTC. This sequence encodes CASSSLSGGTYEQYF.

CDR3 sequence (DNA): TGTGCCAGCAGCTCGAGTCTTCCGTGGACAGCCTATGGCTACACCTTC. It encodes CASSSSLPWTAYGYTF. V usage is TRBV5-4 and J usage is TRBJ1-2, with a possible D match to TRBD1 (6 bases). The V and J ends lost 3 bases and 4 bases respectively, with 19 bases between them. The length of the CDR3 is 16 residues. Germline CDR1 reads SGHNT; CDR2 reads YYREEE (reference sequence).

The CDR3: CASSMAGLGQSAGANVLTF. As DNA, the CDR3 is TGTGCCAGCAGCATGGCAGGACTAGGGCAGTCGGCTGGGGCCAACGTCCTGACTTTC. The V and J genes are TRBV5-4 and TRBJ2-6; 7 nucleotides agree with TRBD2. Germline V CDR1 and CDR2: SGHNT, YYREEE (reference sequence). The CDR3 spans 19 residues. Germline trimming cut 4 bases from V and 2 bases from J; bases unmatched to any gene: 15.

V usage is TRBV6-1 and J usage is TRBJ1-5; 7 bases align to TRBD1. CDR1 and CDR2 (germline): MNHNS, SASEGT. Unmatched junction bases numbered 3, after V lost 3 bases and J lost 1 base. This CDR3 contains 15 residues. CDR3 coding DNA: TGTGCCAGCAGTGATGTAGGGGGCAGCAATCAGCCCCAGCATTTT. This sequence encodes CASSDVGGSNQPQHF.